These 26 T cell receptor beta chains came from one sample sequenced in a study of shared clonotypes between healthy human individuals (dated by TCRdb to 2018 to 2021). Libraries were built with the immunoSEQ multiplex PCR assay. Here the immuneACCESS table is served through TCRdb, limited to in-frame sequences with V and J called. Missing clones are a known gap in these copies; in checked studies unresolved V genes cover under half, and the rest lacks a known reason. The sample data list some 510,000 clones, and around 74% of these were observed just once. The ten largest clonotypes hold over 10% of the sample. The sequencing sample was made of PBMCs. These receptor sequences come from a middle-aged woman in good health. Some clones in this sample may be carry-over from other donors' samples.

This clone was recorded only once. The rearrangement links TRBV28 to TRBJ2-7; 7 bases agree with TRBD2. CDR3 length: 15 residues. The V segment lost 6 bases and the J segment 0 bases; nucleotides outside the gene matches: 8. The germline V gene encodes CDR1 MDHEN and CDR2 SYDVKM. CDR3 in DNA: TGTGCCAGCAGCCCAATAGCGGGTAGCTCCTACGAGCAGTACTTC. It is translated as CASSPIAGSSYEQYF.

This clone was detected only a few times. The chain carries TRBV2 and TRBJ1-1, with D possibly TRBD1 on 5 matching bases. Germline V gene data show CDR1 as SNHLY and CDR2 as FYNNEI. V was pared by 4 bases and J by 10 bases, with 13 bases between. This CDR3 comprises 12 residues. CDR3 in amino acids: CASSALTGPAFF. CDR3 in DNA: TGTGCCAGCAGTGCATTGACGGGGCCAGCTTTCTTT.

The V gene is TRBV6-5, the J gene TRBJ2-3; D not resolved. CDR1 is MNHEY, CDR2 SVGAGI, per germline. The CDR3 covers 15 residues. Trimming took off 5 bases at V and 0 bases at J, with 12 bases between the two ends. The CDR3 region has the DNA TGTGCCAGCAGTGCGAGGATCCCTAGCACAGATACGCAGTATTTT. Its translation is CASSARIPSTDTQYF.

The chain couples TRBV28 to TRBJ1-5, with TRBD1 as a possible D gene (6 bases). Trimming took off 5 bases at V and 7 bases at J, with 15 bases between the two ends. Germline V lookup: CDR1 MDHEN, CDR2 SYDVKM. The CDR3 spans 14 residues. The CDR3 DNA reads TGTGCCAGCAGTCCCGGGGGGCCGGTGCAGCCCCAGCATTTT. Residues: CASSPGGPVQPQHF. Looking up the rest from reference TRBV28 and TRBJ1-5 gives the full variable domain: DVKVTQSSRYLVKRTGEKVFLECVQDMDHENMFWYRQDPGLGLRLIYFSYDVKMKEKGDIPEGYSVSREKKERFSLILESASTNQTSMYLCASSPGGPVQPQHFGDGTRLSIL.

The chain joins TRBV18 to TRBJ1-2; D is perhaps TRBD1 (6 bases). The CDR3 is 16 amino acids. V dropped 3 bases and J dropped 6 bases, with 20 bases sitting between them. Germline-derived CDR1 and CDR2 are KGHSH and LQKENI. For the CDR3, the DNA is TGTGCCAGCTCACCCGGGACAACTGAAACTACGGATGGCTACACCTTC. This encodes CASSPGTTETTDGYTF.

Many counts were recorded for this clone. The gene calls are TRBV29-1 and TRBJ2-1, with TRBD2 matching 11 bases. The junction had 8 bases not matched to a gene; V was cut back by 6 bases and J by 4 bases. This CDR3 has 15 residues. From germline, CDR1 is SQVTM and CDR2 ANQGSEA. CDR3 sequence: CSVPLRTSGYNEQFF. CDR3 nucleotide sequence: TGCAGCGTCCCCCTACGGACTAGCGGGTACAATGAGCAGTTCTTC.

On this clone itself: Because the CDR3's place on the DNA is in doubt, the DNA is left out and the CDR3 is given as listed by TCRdb. The rearrangement joins TRBV7-9 to TRBJ1-5. Germline V lookup: CDR1 SEHNR, CDR2 FQNEAQ (reference sequence). The CDR3 length equals 17 residues, ends included. The CDR3 protein is CASSLNRFGAGNQPQHF.

The chain links TRBV5-5 to TRBJ1-5; unclear D gene. This CDR3 is 15 amino acids long. Trimming removed 0 bases at V and 6 bases at J, with 13 bases between. Germline lookup yields CDR1 SGHKS and CDR2 YYEKEE (reference sequence). Written as DNA, the CDR3 is TGTGCCAGCAGCTTGGAACTATTCGCGGCTCAGCCCCAGCATTTT. Amino acid sequence: CASSLELFAAQPQHF.

As concerns this clone: This could be a read error, since a much larger clone is one nucleotide away. The chain recombines TRBV6-1 with TRBJ2-6; D is ambiguous. This CDR3 comprises 13 residues. Looked up from germline, CDR1 is MNHNS and CDR2 is SASEGT. V shed 6 bases and J shed 0 bases, with 3 bases lying between them. Here the CDR3 DNA reads TGTGCCAGCAGCGACTCTGGGGCCAACGTCCTGACTTTC. It encodes CASSDSGANVLTF.

The chain is built from TRBV20-1 and TRBJ2-7; D ambiguous. This CDR3 has 11 residues. Germline-derived CDR1 and CDR2 are DFQATT and SNEGSKA (reference sequence). The ends were cut back, 3 bases at V and 6 bases at J, with 9 bases in the middle. CDR3 region: CSASDPGEQYF. The DNA for the CDR3 is TGCAGTGCTAGCGACCCGGGCGAGCAGTACTTC.

V and J are TRBV4-1 and TRBJ1-2, with 12 bases fitting TRBD1. The CDR3 is 19 amino acids. V shed 4 bases, J shed 4 bases, and the junction held 16 bases outside the gene matches. Germline CDR1 MGHRA, CDR2 YSYEKL. As DNA, the CDR3 is TGCGCCAGCAGCCCAGGCCCGGGGACAGGGGGCGCGGGATTCTATGGCTACACCTTC. Amino acid sequence: CASSPGPGTGGAGFYGYTF.

This clone was recorded only once. This rearrangement joins TRBV28 to TRBJ2-7, with D uncertain. This CDR3 is built from 13 residues. Per germline, CDR1 MDHEN and CDR2 SYDVKM. The V end lost 3 bases, the J end lost 3 bases, and 9 bases lay between the germline ends. The CDR3 sequence is CASSFDRYYEQYF. As DNA, the CDR3 is TGTGCCAGCAGTTTTGACCGTTACTACGAGCAGTACTTC.

This clone was recorded a few times. This chain links TRBV6-1 with TRBJ2-1; D gene uncertain. V lost 1 base to trimming and J lost 1 base, with 5 bases between them. Germline V gives CDR1 MNHNS, CDR2 SASEGT. This CDR3 region has 14 residues. The CDR3 protein is CASSEEVSYNEQFF. As DNA, the CDR3 is TGTGCCAGCAGTGAAGAAGTGTCCTACAATGAGCAGTTCTTC.

V and J are TRBV28 and TRBJ2-3; D remains ambiguous. The CDR3 runs to 14 residues. Germline values: CDR1 MDHEN, CDR2 SYDVKM. With 1 base removed from V and 4 bases from J, the gap between germline ends came to 9 bases. For the CDR3, the DNA is TGTGCCAGCAGTTTATTCCCTAGGTCAGATACGCAGTATTTT. Its protein product is CASSLFPRSDTQYF.

The V call is TRBV25-1, the J call TRBJ2-1; D is ambiguous. This CDR3 region has 13 residues. Germline V lookup: CDR1 MGHDK, CDR2 SYGVNS. Trimming removed 4 bases at V and 8 bases at J, with 12 bases between. The CDR3 DNA is TGTGCCAGCAGTGGAGCCGGGCTAGATGAGCAGTTCTTC. It yields the protein CASSGAGLDEQFF.

This clone was detected only once. The sample has other DNA sequences that encode this CDR3 too. J is TRBJ1-2 and V is TRBV5-1; a possible D gene is TRBD1 (5 bases). CDR1 SGHRS and CDR2 YFSETQ come from the germline V gene. Trimming removed 0 bases at V and 5 bases at J, with 14 bases between. This CDR3 spans 15 amino acids. Here the CDR3 reads CASSLAGQGGYGYTF. Here the CDR3 DNA reads TGCGCCAGCAGCTTGGCGGGGCAGGGCGGATATGGCTACACCTTC.

The chain combines TRBV7-8 with TRBJ2-7, with D possibly being TRBD1 (5 bases). V gave up 1 base and J gave up 5 bases, with 18 bases separating them. The CDR3 spans 16 residues. Germline lookup yields CDR1 SGHVS and CDR2 FQNEAQ. The CDR3 nucleotides are TGTGCCAGCAGCTTAGACCGCCCCGGAGCAGGGAACGAGCAGTACTTC. Its protein product is CASSLDRPGAGNEQYF. Full variable domain (missing parts from reference TRBV7-8 and TRBJ2-7): GAGVSQSPRYKVAKRGQDVALRCDPISGHVSLFWYQQALGQGPEFLTYFQNEAQLDKSGLPSDRFFAERPEGSVSTLKIQRTQQEDSAVYLCASSLDRPGAGNEQYFGPGTRLTVT.

The V call is TRBV4-1, the J call TRBJ1-3, with D hard to call. In germline, CDR1 is MGHRA, CDR2 YSYEKL. Trimming stripped 4 bases from V and 7 bases from J, with 17 bases between. This CDR3 region has 15 residues. The CDR3 protein is CASSPPGLFGNTIYF. For the CDR3, the DNA is TGCGCCAGCAGCCCCCCCGGGTTGTTTGGTAACACCATATATTTT.

The rearrangement joins TRBV6-1 to TRBJ1-2; D perhaps matches TRBD1 (5 bases). Per germline, CDR1 MNHNS and CDR2 SASEGT. The V gene lost 2 bases and the J gene lost 2 bases, with 9 bases spanning the gap. The CDR3 has 14 residues. The CDR3 DNA sequence: TGTGCCAGCAGTGAAAGGGGATTGAACTATGGCTACACCTTC. Protein sequence: CASSERGLNYGYTF.

The gene calls are TRBV27 and TRBJ2-5, with D tentatively TRBD2 (6 bases). This CDR3 comprises 12 residues. The V gene's germline CDR1 is MNHEY and CDR2 SMNVEV (reference sequence). V lost 3 bases, J lost 5 bases, and 7 bases lay in between. CDR3 residues: CASSFSGETQYF. CDR3 bases: TGTGCCAGCAGTTTCAGCGGGGAGACCCAGTACTTC.

The V gene is TRBV7-9, the J gene TRBJ1-4; D is ambiguous. The germline CDR1 and CDR2 sequences are SEHNR and FQNEAQ (reference sequence). CDR3 size: 15 residues. Between the trimmed V and J ends, which lost 2 bases and 4 bases, there was a span of 11 bases. CDR3 bases: TGTGCCAGCAGCTTAATGGGCAGCCTTAATGAAAAACTGTTTTTT. It translates to CASSLMGSLNEKLFF.

This chain joins TRBV23-1 and TRBJ1-2, with D perhaps matching TRBD1 (5 bases). TRBV23-1 is recorded as an ORF, its role being uncertain. This CDR3 is built from 16 residues. V lost 0 bases, J lost 3 bases, and 14 bases lay in between. The CDR3 DNA is TGCGCCAGCAGTCAATCTTGGGGGTGTCGGGACTATGGCTACACCTTC. Translating it yields CASSQSWGCRDYGYTF.

J is TRBJ2-7 and V is TRBV19; unclear D gene. V shed 1 base and J shed 3 bases, with 13 bases lying between them. Per germline, CDR1 LNHDA and CDR2 SQIVND (reference sequence). The CDR3 is made up of 15 amino acids. This CDR3 reads CASSIAGQTHYEQYF. DNA of the CDR3: TGTGCCAGTAGTATAGCTGGGCAAACCCACTACGAGCAGTACTTC. Full variable domain (missing parts from reference TRBV19 and TRBJ2-7): DGGITQSPKYLFRKEGQNVTLSCEQNLNHDAMYWYRQDPGQGLRLIYYSQIVNDFQKGDIAEGYSVSREKKESFPLTVTSAQKNPTAFYLCASSIAGQTHYEQYFGPGTRLTVT.

Comments on this clone: A read error is likely here: a far larger clone is one base away. J is TRBJ2-1 and V is TRBV2, with 11 nucleotides matching TRBD1. The CDR3 is 14 residues long. The V segment lost 5 bases and the J segment 6 bases; nucleotides outside the gene matches: 3. Germline CDR1 is SNHLY and CDR2 is FYNNEI. The DNA of the CDR3 is TGTGCCAGCAGTTACGGGACAGGGGGCAATGAGCAGTTCTTC. Amino acid sequence: CASSYGTGGNEQFF.

About this clone: A far larger clone is just one base off, so this is likely a read error. The chain joins TRBV2 to TRBJ2-7; 8 positions match TRBD1. From germline, CDR1 is SNHLY and CDR2 FYNNEI. This CDR3 comprises 14 residues. CDR3 in amino acids: CANSETRQGYEQYF. The CDR3 bases are TGTGCCAACAGTGAAACCCGACAGGGGTACGAGCAGTACTTC.

This chain connects TRBV7-2 to TRBJ2-7, with D possibly TRBD2 on 6 matching bases. CDR3 length equals 16 residues. V was pared by 0 bases and J by 2 bases, with 14 bases between. CDR1 is SGHTA and CDR2 is FQGNSA in the germline V gene. The CDR3 DNA reads TGTGCCAGCAGCTTAGCCGCTAGCGAGCTTACCTACGAGCAGTACTTC. It translates to CASSLAASELTYEQYF.